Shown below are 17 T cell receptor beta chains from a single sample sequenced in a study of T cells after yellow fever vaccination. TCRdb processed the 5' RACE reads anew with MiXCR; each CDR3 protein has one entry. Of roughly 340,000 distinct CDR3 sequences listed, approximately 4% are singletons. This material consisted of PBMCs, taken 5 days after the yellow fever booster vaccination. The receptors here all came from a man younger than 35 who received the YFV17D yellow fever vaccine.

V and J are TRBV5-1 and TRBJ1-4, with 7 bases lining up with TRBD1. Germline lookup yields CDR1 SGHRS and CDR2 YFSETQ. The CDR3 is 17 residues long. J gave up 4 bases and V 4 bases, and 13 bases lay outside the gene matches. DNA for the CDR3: TGCGCCAGCAGCACCTTACCGACAGGGCAGGGTAATGAAAAACTGTTTTTT. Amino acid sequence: CASSTLPTGQGNEKLFF.

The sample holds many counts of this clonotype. In nucleotides, the CDR3 is TGTGCCAGCAGATTGACCTCAACTAGCGGGGGTCAGCAGTTCTTC. This codes for CASRLTSTSGGQQFF. V and J are TRBV5-4 and TRBJ2-1, with 11 nucleotides matching TRBD2. Germline values: CDR1 SGHNT, CDR2 YYREEE (reference sequence). J was trimmed by 11 bases and V by 5 bases; bases with no gene match: 12. The CDR3 contains 15 residues.

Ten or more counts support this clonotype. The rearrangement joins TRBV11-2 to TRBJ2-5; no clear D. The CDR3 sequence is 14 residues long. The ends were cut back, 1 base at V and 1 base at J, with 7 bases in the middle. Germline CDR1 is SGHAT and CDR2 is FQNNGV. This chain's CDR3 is CASSLVAPQETQYF. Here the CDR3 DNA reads TGTGCCAGCAGCTTAGTCGCACCCCAAGAGACCCAGTACTTC.

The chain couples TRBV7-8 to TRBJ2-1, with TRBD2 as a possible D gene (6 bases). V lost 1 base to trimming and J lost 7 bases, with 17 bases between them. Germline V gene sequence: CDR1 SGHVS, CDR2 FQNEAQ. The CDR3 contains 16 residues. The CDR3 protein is CASSLVGGSLGNEQFF. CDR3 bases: TGTGCCAGCAGCTTAGTTGGGGGGTCATTGGGTAATGAGCAGTTCTTC.

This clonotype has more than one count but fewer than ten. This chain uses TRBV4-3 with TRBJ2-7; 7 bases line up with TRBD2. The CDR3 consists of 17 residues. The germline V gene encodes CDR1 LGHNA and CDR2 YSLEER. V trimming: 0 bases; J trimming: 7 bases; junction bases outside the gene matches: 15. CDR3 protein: CASSQDGGEAGEGEQYF. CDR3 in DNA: TGCGCCAGCAGCCAAGATGGGGGAGAGGCGGGGGAGGGTGAGCAGTACTTC.

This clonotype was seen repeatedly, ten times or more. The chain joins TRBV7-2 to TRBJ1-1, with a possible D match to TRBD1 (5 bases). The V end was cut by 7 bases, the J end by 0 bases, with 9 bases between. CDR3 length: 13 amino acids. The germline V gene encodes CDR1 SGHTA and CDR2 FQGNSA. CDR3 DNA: TGTGCCAGCAAAGGGACGTTGAACACTGAAGCTTTCTTT. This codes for CASKGTLNTEAFF. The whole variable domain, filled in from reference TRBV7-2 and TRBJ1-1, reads GAGVSQSPSNKVTEKGKDVELRCDPISGHTALYWYRQSLGQGLEFLIYFQGNSAPDKSGLPSDRFSAERTGGSVSTLTIQRTQQEDSAVYLCASKGTLNTEAFFGQGTRLTVV.

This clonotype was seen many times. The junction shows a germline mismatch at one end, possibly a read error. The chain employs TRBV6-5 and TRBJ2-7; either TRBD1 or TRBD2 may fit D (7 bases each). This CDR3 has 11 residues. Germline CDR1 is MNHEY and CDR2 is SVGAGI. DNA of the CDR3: TGCGCCAGCAGCAGGGGGGGAGAGCAGTACTTC. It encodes CASSRGGEQYF.

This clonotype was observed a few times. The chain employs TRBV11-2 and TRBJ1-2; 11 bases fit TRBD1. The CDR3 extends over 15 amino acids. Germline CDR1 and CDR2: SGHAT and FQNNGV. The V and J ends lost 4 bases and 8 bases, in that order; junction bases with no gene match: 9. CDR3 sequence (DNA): TGTGCCAGCAGCTCCCTAGGACAGGGGGCGAGGGGCTACACCTTC. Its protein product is CASSSLGQGARGYTF.

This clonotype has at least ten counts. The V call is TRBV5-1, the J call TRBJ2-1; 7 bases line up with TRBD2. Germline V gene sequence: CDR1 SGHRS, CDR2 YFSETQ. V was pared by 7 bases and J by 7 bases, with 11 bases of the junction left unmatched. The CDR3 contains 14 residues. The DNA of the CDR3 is TGCGCCAGCGCTCGTCGGGGGGTGACGAATGAGCAGTTCTTC. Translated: CASARRGVTNEQFF.

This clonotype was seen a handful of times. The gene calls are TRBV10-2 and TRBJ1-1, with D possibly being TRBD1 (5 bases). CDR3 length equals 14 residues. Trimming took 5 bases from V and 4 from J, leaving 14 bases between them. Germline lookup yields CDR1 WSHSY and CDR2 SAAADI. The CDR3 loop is CASSLGAGSTEAFF. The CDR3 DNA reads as TGCGCCAGCAGTCTCGGGGCAGGGTCCACTGAAGCTTTCTTT.

CDR3 residues: CASSLGPTALTDTQYF. CDR3 DNA sequence: TGCGCCAGCAGCTTAGGCCCCACCGCCCTCACAGATACGCAGTATTTT. This sequence joins TRBV5-1 and TRBJ2-3, with D hard to call. V was clipped by 2 bases and J by 2 bases, with 15 bases between them. The CDR3 consists of 16 residues. CDR1 is SGHRS and CDR2 is YFSETQ in the germline V gene.

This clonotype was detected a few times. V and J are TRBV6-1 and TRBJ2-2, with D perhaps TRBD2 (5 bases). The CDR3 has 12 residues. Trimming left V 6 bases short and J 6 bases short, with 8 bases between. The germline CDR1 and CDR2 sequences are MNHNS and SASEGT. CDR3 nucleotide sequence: TGTGCCAGCAGGGAGGTAGCCGGGGAGCTGTTTTTT. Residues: CASREVAGELFF.

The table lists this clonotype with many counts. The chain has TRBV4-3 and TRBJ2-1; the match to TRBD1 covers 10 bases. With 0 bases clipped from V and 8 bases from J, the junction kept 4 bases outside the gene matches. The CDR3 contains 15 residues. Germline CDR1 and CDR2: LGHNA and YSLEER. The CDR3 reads CASSQEGQGWDEQFF. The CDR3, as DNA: TGCGCCAGCAGCCAAGAGGGACAGGGGTGGGATGAGCAGTTCTTC.

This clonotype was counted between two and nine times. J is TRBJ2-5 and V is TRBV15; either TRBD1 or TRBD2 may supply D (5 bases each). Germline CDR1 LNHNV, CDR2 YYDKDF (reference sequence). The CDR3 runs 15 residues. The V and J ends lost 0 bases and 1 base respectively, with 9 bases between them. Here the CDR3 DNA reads TGTGCCACCAGCAGAGATGGGGACGGCCAAGAGACCCAGTACTTC. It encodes CATSRDGDGQETQYF.

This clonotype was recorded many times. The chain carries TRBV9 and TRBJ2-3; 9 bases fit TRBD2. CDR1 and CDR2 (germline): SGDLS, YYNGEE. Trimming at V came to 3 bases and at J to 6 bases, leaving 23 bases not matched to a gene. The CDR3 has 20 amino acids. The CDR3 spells CASSAPPRAGGSRVYDTQYF. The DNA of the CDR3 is TGTGCCAGCAGCGCGCCGCCGAGAGCGGGGGGCTCTAGGGTCTACGATACGCAGTATTTT.

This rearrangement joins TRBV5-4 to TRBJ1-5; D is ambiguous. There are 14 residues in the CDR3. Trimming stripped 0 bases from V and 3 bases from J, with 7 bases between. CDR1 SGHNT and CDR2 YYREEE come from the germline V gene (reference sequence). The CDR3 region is CASSLDGVNQPQHF. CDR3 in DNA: TGTGCCAGCAGCTTGGATGGGGTCAATCAGCCCCAGCATTTT.

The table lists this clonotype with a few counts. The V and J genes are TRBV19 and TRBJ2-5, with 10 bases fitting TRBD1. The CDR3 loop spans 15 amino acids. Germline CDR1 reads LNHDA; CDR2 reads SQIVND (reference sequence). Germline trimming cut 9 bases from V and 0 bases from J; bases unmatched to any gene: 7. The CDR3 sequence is CASATGGKYQETQYF. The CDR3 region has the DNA TGTGCCAGCGCGACAGGGGGCAAGTACCAAGAGACCCAGTACTTC.